This T cell receptor beta chain stems from a study of graft-versus-host responses after intestinal transplantation. At the level of the study: Transplant recipients had multivisceral, liver-intestinal, or isolated intestinal grafts. Following induction with anti-thymocyte globulin, all recipients were given tacrolimus and steroids for around three years.

The CDR3 totals 13 residues. Germline V gene sequence: CDR1 SGHRS, CDR2 YFSETQ. Losses at the gene ends were 4 bases for V and 4 bases for J; bases not matched to a gene: 3. The assay was immunoSEQ multiplex PCR, and TCRdb's table has in-frame clones only and misses some. Of under 100,000 clones listed, more than 80% are singletons. Study-level points and caveats: GvH clones turned up in recipient marrow; some had shown up first in ileum or blood. Early after transplant, HvG clones declined as circulating GvH clones peaked.

In this sample, this clone turned up once. As yet, its antigen is unknown. This specimen was PBMCs, taken 450 to 480 days after intestinal transplant. The sequence was collected from a human patient who received an intestinal transplant, so some T cells may come from the graft donor. The J gene is TRBJ1-1, the V gene TRBV5-1, with 8 bases that match TRBD1. Here the CDR3 reads CASSGQGTTEAFF. The CDR3 nucleotides read TGCGCCAGCAGCGGACAGGGCACCACTGAAGCTTTCTTT. The full variable domain, rest sourced from reference TRBV5-1 and TRBJ1-1, is KAGVTQTPRYLIKTRGQQVTLSCSPISGHRSVSWYQQTPGQGLQFLFEYFSETQRNKGNFPGRFSGRQFSNSRSEMNVSTLELGDSALYLCASSGQGTTEAFFGQGTRLTVV.